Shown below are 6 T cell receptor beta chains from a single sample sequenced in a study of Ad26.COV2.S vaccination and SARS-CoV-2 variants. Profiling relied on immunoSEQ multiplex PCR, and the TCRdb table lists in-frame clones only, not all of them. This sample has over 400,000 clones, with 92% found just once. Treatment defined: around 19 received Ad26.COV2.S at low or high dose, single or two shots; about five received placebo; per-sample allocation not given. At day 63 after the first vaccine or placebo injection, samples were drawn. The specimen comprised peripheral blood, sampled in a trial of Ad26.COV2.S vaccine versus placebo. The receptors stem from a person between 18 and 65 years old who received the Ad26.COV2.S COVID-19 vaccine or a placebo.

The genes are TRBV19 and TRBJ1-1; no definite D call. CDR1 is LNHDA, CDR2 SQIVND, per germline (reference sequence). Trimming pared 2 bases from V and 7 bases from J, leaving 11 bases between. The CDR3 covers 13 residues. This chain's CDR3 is CASSILGGIEAFF. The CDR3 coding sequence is TGTGCCAGTAGTATACTCGGCGGGATTGAAGCTTTCTTT.

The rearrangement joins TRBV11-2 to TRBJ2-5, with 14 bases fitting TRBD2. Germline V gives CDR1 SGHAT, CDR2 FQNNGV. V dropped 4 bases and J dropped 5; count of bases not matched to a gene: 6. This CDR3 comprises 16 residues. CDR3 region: CASSWTSGGFLETQYF. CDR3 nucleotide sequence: TGTGCCAGCAGCTGGACTAGCGGGGGGTTCTTGGAGACCCAGTACTTC.

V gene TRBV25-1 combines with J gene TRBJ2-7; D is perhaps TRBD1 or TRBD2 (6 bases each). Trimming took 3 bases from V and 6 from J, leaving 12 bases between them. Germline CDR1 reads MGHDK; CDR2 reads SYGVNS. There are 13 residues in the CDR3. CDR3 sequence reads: CASSDRGRGEQYF. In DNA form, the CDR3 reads TGTGCCAGCAGTGACCGGGGGCGAGGCGAGCAGTACTTC.

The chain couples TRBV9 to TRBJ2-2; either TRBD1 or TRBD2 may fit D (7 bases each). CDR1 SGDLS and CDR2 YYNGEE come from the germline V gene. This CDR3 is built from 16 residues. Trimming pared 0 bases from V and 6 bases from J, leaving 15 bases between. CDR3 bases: TGTGCCAGCAGCGTAGAGGGAGGGGGCGATTCCGGGGAGCTGTTTTTT. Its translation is CASSVEGGGDSGELFF.

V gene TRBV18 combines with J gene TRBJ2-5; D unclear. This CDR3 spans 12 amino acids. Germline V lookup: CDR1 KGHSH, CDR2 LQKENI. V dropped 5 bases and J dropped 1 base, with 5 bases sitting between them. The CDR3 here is CASSGFQETQYF. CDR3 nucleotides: TGTGCCAGCTCAGGGTTCCAAGAGACCCAGTACTTC.

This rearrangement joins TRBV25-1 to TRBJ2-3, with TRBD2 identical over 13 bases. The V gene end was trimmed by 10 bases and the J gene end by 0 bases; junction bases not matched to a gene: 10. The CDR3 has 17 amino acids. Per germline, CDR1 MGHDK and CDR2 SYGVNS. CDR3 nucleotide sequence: TGTGCCACCAGATCCTCACTAGCGGGGGGGAGCACAGATACGCAGTATTTT. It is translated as CATRSSLAGGSTDTQYF.